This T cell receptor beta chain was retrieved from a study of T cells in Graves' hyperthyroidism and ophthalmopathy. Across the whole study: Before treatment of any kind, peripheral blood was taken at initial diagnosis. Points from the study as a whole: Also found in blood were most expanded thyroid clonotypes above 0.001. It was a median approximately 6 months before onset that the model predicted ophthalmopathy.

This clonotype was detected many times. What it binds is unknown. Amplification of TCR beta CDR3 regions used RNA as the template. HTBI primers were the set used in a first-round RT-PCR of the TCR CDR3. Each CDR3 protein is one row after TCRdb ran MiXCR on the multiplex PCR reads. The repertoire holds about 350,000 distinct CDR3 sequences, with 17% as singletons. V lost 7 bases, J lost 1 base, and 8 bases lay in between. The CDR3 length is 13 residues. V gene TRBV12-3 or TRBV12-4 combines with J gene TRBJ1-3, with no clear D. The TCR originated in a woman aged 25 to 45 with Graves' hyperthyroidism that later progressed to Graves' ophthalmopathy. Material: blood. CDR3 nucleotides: TGTGCCAGCACTACCGGGTCTGGAAACACCATATATTTT. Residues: CASTTGSGNTIYF.